This T cell receptor beta chain was sequenced for a study of spatial heterogeneity in lung cancer. Overall study context: There were consistently more beta-chain sequences detected than alpha-chain sequences. Study conclusions and caveats: The appearance of ubiquitous expanded tumor TCRs in blood was greater at resection than follow-up.

For this clonotype: What it binds is unknown.

Every molecule of TCR cDNA had its own unique molecular identifier. In TCRdb, the 5' RACE reads were re-called with MiXCR into one record per CDR3 protein. The table records roughly 91,000 distinct CDR3 sequences, about a fifth of them present only once. The CDR3 length is 14 residues. Germline assignment: CDR1 SGHAT and CDR2 FQNNGV. The V end was cut by 4 bases, the J end by 5 bases, with 11 bases between. The sample's time point: sample taken at primary tumor resection. Unsorted whole RNA from tumor, nontumor lung or frozen PBMC underwent sequencing. This sample comprised PBMCs, obtained at surgery. V is TRBV11-2 and J is TRBJ1-4, with D possibly being TRBD1 (6 bases). The clonotype originates from a male donor with early-stage non-small cell lung cancer. The CDR3 here is CASSSSGANEKLFF. As DNA, the CDR3 is TGTGCCAGCAGCTCATCAGGGGCAAATGAAAAACTGTTTTTT.